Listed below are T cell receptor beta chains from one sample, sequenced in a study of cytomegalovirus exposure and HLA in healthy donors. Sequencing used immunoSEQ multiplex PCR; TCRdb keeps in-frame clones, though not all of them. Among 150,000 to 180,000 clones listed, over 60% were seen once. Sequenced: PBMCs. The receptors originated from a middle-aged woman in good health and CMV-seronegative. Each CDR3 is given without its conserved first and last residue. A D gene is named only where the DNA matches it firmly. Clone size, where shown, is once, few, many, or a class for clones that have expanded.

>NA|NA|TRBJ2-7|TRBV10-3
AISRQRQLYEQY
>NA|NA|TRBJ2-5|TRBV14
ASIQSETQY
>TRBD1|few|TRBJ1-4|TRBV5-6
ASNLQGDEILF
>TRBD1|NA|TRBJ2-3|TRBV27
ASNDRGRDTQY
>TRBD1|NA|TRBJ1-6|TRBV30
AWGTEYNSPLH
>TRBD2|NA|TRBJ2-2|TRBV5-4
ASSLEGLGITGELF
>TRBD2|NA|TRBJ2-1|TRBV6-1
ASSDIAGTASDEQF
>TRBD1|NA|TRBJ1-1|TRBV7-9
ASSLARGQTNTEAF
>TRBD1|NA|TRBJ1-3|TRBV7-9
ASSPTGVGDTIY
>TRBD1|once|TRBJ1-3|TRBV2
ASRTGAGNTIY
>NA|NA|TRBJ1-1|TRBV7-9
ASSLFLGREDEAF
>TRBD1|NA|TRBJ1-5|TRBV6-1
ASSAGGYGGQPQH
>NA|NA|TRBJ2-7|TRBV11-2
TSSLDRYEQY
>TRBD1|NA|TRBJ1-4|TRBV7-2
ASSSQGADEKLF
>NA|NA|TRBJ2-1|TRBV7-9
ASSLGFGGGQAYNEQF
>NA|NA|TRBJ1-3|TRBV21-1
ARGPLPGNTIY
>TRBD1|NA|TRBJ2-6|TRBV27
ASSRRRDRGSGANVLT
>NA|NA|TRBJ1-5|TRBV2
ASSALDQPQH
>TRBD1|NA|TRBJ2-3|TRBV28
ASRTGQGDTQY
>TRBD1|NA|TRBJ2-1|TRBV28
ASSTRQGRNEQF
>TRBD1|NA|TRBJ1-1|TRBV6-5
ATKRGPWVNTEAF
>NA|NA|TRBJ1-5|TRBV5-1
ASSLETGRREQPQH
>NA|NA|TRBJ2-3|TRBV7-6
ASSGSGTPYTDTQY
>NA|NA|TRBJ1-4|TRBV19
ASSISLQGWEKLF
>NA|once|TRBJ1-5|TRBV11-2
ASSTPNQPQH
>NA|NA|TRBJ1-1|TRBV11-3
ASSLGPGFEAF
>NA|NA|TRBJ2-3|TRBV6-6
ASSYGGISTDTQY
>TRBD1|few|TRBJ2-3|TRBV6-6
ASSLMGQATDTQY
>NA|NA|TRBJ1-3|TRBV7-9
ASSLVRQRNTIY
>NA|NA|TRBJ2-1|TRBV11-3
ASSPKGELPYNEQF
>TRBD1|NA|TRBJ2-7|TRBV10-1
ASSESVQGPWGEQY
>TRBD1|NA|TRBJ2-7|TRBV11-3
ASTQQGTYEQY
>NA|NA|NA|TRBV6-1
ASSTGQSYEQY
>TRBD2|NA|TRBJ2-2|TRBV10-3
AIRGAGLNTGELF
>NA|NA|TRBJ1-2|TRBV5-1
ASSLGQDYGYT
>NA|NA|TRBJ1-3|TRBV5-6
ASSPGLSGNTIY
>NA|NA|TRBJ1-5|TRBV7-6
ASSLRAGERDSGRFNQPQH
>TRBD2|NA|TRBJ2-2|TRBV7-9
ASSPPGGQANTGELF
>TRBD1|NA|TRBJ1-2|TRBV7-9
ASSATGTGGYGYT
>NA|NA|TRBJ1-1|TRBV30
AWSLVLYEAF
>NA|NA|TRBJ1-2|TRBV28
ASRVWNSPISYGYT
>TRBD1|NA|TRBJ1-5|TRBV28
ASSVPSGTVSIAANQPQH
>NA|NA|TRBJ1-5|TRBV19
ASSILTGNSNQPQH
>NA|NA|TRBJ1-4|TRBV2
ASTYRATNEKLF
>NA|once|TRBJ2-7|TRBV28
ASSLVSSSYEQY
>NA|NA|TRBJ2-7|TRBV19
ASSPTDTSGNEQY
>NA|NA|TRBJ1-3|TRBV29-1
SVARGLGNTIY
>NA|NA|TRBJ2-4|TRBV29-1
SVEEWGSVAKNIQY
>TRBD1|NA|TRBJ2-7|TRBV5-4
ASSLEPATGRFSYEQY
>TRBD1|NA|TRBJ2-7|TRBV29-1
SVEDPGQRY